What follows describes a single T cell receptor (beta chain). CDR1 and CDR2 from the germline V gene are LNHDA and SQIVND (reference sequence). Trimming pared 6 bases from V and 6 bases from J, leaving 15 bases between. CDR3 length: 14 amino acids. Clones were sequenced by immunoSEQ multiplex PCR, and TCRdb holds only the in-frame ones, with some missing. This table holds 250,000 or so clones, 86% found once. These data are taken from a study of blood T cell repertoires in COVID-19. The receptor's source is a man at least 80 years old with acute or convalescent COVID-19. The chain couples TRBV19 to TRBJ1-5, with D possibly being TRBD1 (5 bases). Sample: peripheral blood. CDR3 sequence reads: CASRGRGVRQPQHF. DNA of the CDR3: TGTGCCAGTAGGGGGCGTGGGGTCCGTCAGCCCCAGCATTTT.